The next 27 T cell receptor beta chains were all read from a single sample in a study of a mutant IDH1 vaccine in newly diagnosed glioma. Time point denoted: baseline, week 1 (first vaccination visit). Treatment described: pre-vaccination baseline after standard-of-care therapy. The repertoire was sequenced with immunoSEQ multiplex PCR; TCRdb's copy has only in-frame clones and lacks some. The sample shows tens of thousands of clones, about three quarters of them seen only once. Sequencing used PBMCs, obtained from a glioma patient treated with radiotherapy, temozolomide or both. These receptors came from a woman aged 35 to 49 with glioma.

The rearrangement joins TRBV18 to TRBJ2-1; TRBD2 matches 12 bases. With V trimmed by 6 bases and J by 5 bases, 2 bases remained unmatched. Germline V gives CDR1 KGHSH, CDR2 LQKENI. The CDR3 covers 14 residues. CDR3 sequence reads: CASSGLAGNNEQFF. The CDR3 coding sequence is TGTGCCAGCTCCGGACTAGCGGGGAACAATGAGCAGTTCTTC.

The chain has TRBV27 and TRBJ2-6, with D possibly TRBD1 on 5 matching bases. V was trimmed by 4 bases and J by 2 bases, leaving 18 bases between them. The germline V gene encodes CDR1 MNHEY and CDR2 SMNVEV (reference sequence). This CDR3 spans 18 amino acids. As DNA, the CDR3 is TGTGCCAGCAGTTCCTCAGTCCGGACACCAACTGGGGCCAACGTCCTGACTTTC. Translated, it gives CASSSSVRTPTGANVLTF.

The J gene is TRBJ1-4, the V gene TRBV6-5; D is unresolved. Germline CDR1 reads MNHEY; CDR2 reads SVGAGI. Trimming shortened V by 5 bases and J by 4 bases, and 11 bases separated the two germline ends. The CDR3 length is 14 residues. The CDR3 nucleotides are TGTGCCAGCAGTCGGACGGCCAATAATGAAAAACTGTTTTTT. This codes for CASSRTANNEKLFF.

This clone was found a few times. The chain is built from TRBV10-3 and TRBJ2-5; D unresolved. V was cut by 0 bases and J by 3 bases, with 2 bases left in between. CDR3 length equals 12 residues. Germline V gene lookup returns CDR1 ENHRY and CDR2 SYGVKD. The chain's CDR3 is CAISESKETQYF. The CDR3 DNA reads as TGTGCCATCAGTGAGTCGAAAGAGACCCAGTACTTC.

The chain recombines TRBV7-9 with TRBJ2-3; D may be TRBD1 or TRBD2 (5 bases each). This CDR3 spans 15 amino acids. Deletions cut 5 bases from V and 5 bases from J, with 17 bases between. CDR1 and CDR2 (germline): SEHNR, FQNEAQ (reference sequence). The CDR3 here is CASSRTPGAGDTQYF. The CDR3 DNA reads as TGTGCCAGCAGCCGCACTCCCGGGGCCGGAGATACGCAGTATTTT.

The V call is TRBV4-1, the J call TRBJ1-1, with D hard to call. The CDR3 has 17 amino acids. Trimming took 0 bases from V and 0 from J, leaving 14 bases between them. Looked up from germline, CDR1 is MGHRA and CDR2 is YSYEKL. The CDR3 sequence is CASSQDLAGDLNTEAFF. The DNA for the CDR3 is TGCGCCAGCAGCCAAGATCTTGCAGGCGACCTGAACACTGAAGCTTTCTTT.

This chain uses TRBV11-2 with TRBJ1-1; D gene uncertain. This CDR3 comprises 14 residues. The germline V and J ends were trimmed by 5 bases and 5 bases, with 15 bases remaining between them. CDR1 SGHAT and CDR2 FQNNGV come from the germline V gene. The CDR3 coding sequence is TGTGCCAGCAGCCGAGGGCGGAGAATGACTGAAGCTTTCTTT. It codes for CASSRGRRMTEAFF. Complete variable domain (other parts from reference TRBV11-2 and TRBJ1-1): EAGVAQSPRYKIIEKRQSVAFWCNPISGHATLYWYQQILGQGPKLLIQFQNNGVVDDSQLPKDRFSAERLKGVDSTLKIQPAKLEDSAVYLCASSRGRRMTEAFFGQGTRLTVV.

J is TRBJ1-5 and V is TRBV30; D uncertain. The CDR3 has 13 amino acids. The ends were cut back, 1 base at V and 5 bases at J, with 9 bases in the middle. The germline CDR1 and CDR2 sequences are GTSNPN and SVGIG (reference sequence). CDR3 loop: CAWSGQSDQPQHF. DNA for the CDR3: TGTGCCTGGAGTGGTCAGTCCGATCAGCCCCAGCATTTT.

V and J are TRBV11-2 and TRBJ2-3, with 7 bases fitting TRBD1. The CDR3 contains 17 residues. Germline-derived CDR1 and CDR2 are SGHAT and FQNNGV. V was pared by 6 bases and J by 5 bases, with 17 bases of the junction left unmatched. The CDR3 coding sequence is TGTGCCAGCAGGGATCCTCCGCGGGTCAGGGGGTTAGATACGCAGTATTTT. It translates to CASRDPPRVRGLDTQYF.

This clone was counted once. V is TRBV27 and J is TRBJ2-7; D remains unclear. Trimming shortened V by 4 bases and J by 0 bases, and 13 bases separated the two germline ends. In germline, CDR1 is MNHEY, CDR2 SMNVEV (reference sequence). The CDR3 spans 15 residues. DNA of the CDR3: TGTGCCAGCAGTTGGCAGCCTCCGAGCTCCTACGAGCAGTACTTC. Protein product: CASSWQPPSSYEQYF.

This clone was picked up a small number of times. The genes are TRBV19 and TRBJ1-2, with TRBD1 identical over 7 bases. Trimming took 10 bases from V and 8 from J; bases not matched to a gene: 22. This CDR3 has 16 residues. CDR1 is LNHDA, CDR2 SQIVND, per germline (reference sequence). The CDR3 is CATSIGGGRASVGYTF. The DNA for the CDR3 is TGTGCCACTTCGATCGGAGGGGGCAGGGCGAGTGTCGGCTACACCTTC.

The chain employs TRBV7-6 and TRBJ1-2, with D uncertain. Trimming removed 9 bases from V and 8 bases from J, with 13 bases in between. The germline CDR1 and CDR2 sequences are SGHVS and FNYEAQ. The CDR3 has 11 residues. The CDR3 is CASALGWGYTF. CDR3 nucleotide sequence: TGTGCCAGTGCATTGGGTTGGGGCTACACCTTC.

The gene calls are TRBV5-1 and TRBJ2-1; no reliable D call. In germline, CDR1 is SGHRS, CDR2 YFSETQ. V was cut by 4 bases and J by 3 bases, with 8 bases left in between. The CDR3 has 13 residues. CDR3 protein: CASSTDGYNEQFF. CDR3 coding DNA: TGCGCCAGCAGCACGGACGGCTACAATGAGCAGTTCTTC.

The chain couples TRBV11-2 to TRBJ1-2; the D gene is possibly TRBD1 (5 bases). The CDR3 contains 16 residues. Trimming took off 8 bases at V and 0 bases at J, with 19 bases between the two ends. Germline CDR1 reads SGHAT; CDR2 reads FQNNGV. This CDR3 reads CASDTYGAFSNYGYTF. CDR3 DNA sequence: TGTGCCAGCGATACTTATGGGGCGTTTTCTAACTATGGCTACACCTTC.

Only a few counts were recorded for this clone. The chain's CDR3 is CASSHFPRQGKAEAFF. CDR3 DNA: TGTGCCAGCAGTCACTTTCCGAGACAGGGGAAGGCTGAAGCTTTCTTT. The rearrangement joins TRBV6-5 to TRBJ1-1; 8 positions agree with TRBD1. Germline assignment: CDR1 MNHEY and CDR2 SVGAGI. The CDR3 is made up of 16 amino acids. V lost 5 bases to trimming and J lost 6 bases; unmatched junction nucleotides: 14.

V and J are TRBV7-9 and TRBJ1-2; D possibly corresponds to TRBD1 (6 bases). The CDR3 is 14 residues long. With 2 bases removed from V and 3 bases from J, the gap between germline ends came to 10 bases. The V gene's germline CDR1 is SEHNR and CDR2 FQNEAQ (reference sequence). In nucleotides, the CDR3 is TGTGCCAGCAGCTTAAGCGAGGGGGACTATGGCTACACCTTC. Its protein is CASSLSEGDYGYTF.

The V call is TRBV6-1, the J call TRBJ1-1; no definite D call. CDR1 and CDR2 (germline): MNHNS, SASEGT. The CDR3 length is 12 residues. The ends were cut back, 1 base at V and 2 bases at J, with 2 bases in the middle. The CDR3 spells CASSEVNTEAFF. The CDR3 DNA sequence: TGTGCCAGCAGTGAAGTAAACACTGAAGCTTTCTTT.

The chain links TRBV5-1 to TRBJ1-1; D is possibly TRBD1 (6 bases). This CDR3 comprises 15 residues. V was shortened by 4 bases and J by 1 base, with 14 bases between the two germline ends. Germline V lookup: CDR1 SGHRS, CDR2 YFSETQ. CDR3 residues: CASSPRGRTNTEAFF. The CDR3 region has the DNA TGCGCCAGCAGCCCCCGGGGGCGTACGAACACTGAAGCTTTCTTT.

This clone occurred a few times. V is TRBV10-1 and J is TRBJ2-2; 11 nucleotides align to TRBD2. CDR1 is WNHNN, CDR2 SYGVQD, per germline (reference sequence). The trim removed 4 bases at V and 1 base at J, leaving 5 bases unmatched. The CDR3 has 17 amino acids. In DNA form, the CDR3 reads TGCGCCAGCAGTGCTGGTACTAGCGGGGGGAACACCGGGGAGCTGTTTTTT. The encoded protein is CASSAGTSGGNTGELFF.

This chain links TRBV7-3 with TRBJ2-2, with TRBD1 as a possible D gene (5 bases). The CDR3 totals 14 residues. The ends were cut back, 0 bases at V and 4 bases at J, with 6 bases in the middle. Per the germline V gene, CDR1 is SGHTA and CDR2 is FQGTGA. CDR3 DNA sequence: TGTGCCAGCAGCTTAACGGGGCCCACCGGGGAGCTGTTTTTT. It encodes CASSLTGPTGELFF.

The CDR3 protein is CAISARHNLGSTEAFF. In nucleotides, the CDR3 is TGTGCCATCAGTGCGCGGCACAATCTTGGGTCCACTGAAGCTTTCTTT. The V and J genes are TRBV10-3 and TRBJ1-1; no reliable D call. Per germline, CDR1 ENHRY and CDR2 SYGVKD. CDR3 size: 16 residues. The V gene lost 4 bases and the J gene lost 4 bases, with 19 bases spanning the gap.

Here the CDR3 DNA reads TGTGCCAGCAGCTTTACCAATCAGCCCCAGCATTTT. Amino acids: CASSFTNQPQHF. The chain links TRBV5-8 to TRBJ1-5; unclear D gene. The CDR3 covers 12 residues. Germline CDR1 reads SGHTS; CDR2 reads YDEGEE. V gave up 2 bases and J gave up 3 bases, with 3 bases separating them.

The chain's CDR3 is CASSLVRGANTQYF. The CDR3 nucleotides are TGCGCCAGCAGCTTAGTGAGGGGGGCGAATACGCAGTATTTT. The chain uses TRBV5-1 and TRBJ2-3, with D perhaps matching TRBD1 or TRBD2 (6 bases each). V gave up 2 bases and J gave up 7 bases, with 14 bases separating them. The CDR3 length is 14 residues. From germline, CDR1 is SGHRS and CDR2 YFSETQ.

V and J are TRBV7-6 and TRBJ1-3; 7 nucleotides align to TRBD1. The CDR3 covers 16 residues. Germline trimming cut 2 bases from V and 3 bases from J; bases unmatched to any gene: 7. Germline V gene data show CDR1 as SGHVS and CDR2 as FNYEAQ. CDR3 DNA: TGTGCCAGCAGCTTAAACCAGGGGGGCCTTGGAAACACCATATATTTT. Amino acid sequence: CASSLNQGGLGNTIYF.

This clone was counted a single time. The rearrangement joins TRBV7-2 to TRBJ1-2; D remains unclear. Germline V gene data show CDR1 as SGHTA and CDR2 as FQGNSA. The CDR3 sequence is 16 residues long. V lost 1 base to trimming and J lost 0 bases, with 12 bases between them. In DNA, the CDR3 is TGTGCCAGCAGCTTAGGGGGATCCGCCCCTAACTATGGCTACACCTTC. Its translation: CASSLGGSAPNYGYTF.

This chain links TRBV30 with TRBJ1-2; D might be TRBD1 (6 bases). Trimming pared 2 bases from V and 7 bases from J, leaving 11 bases between. Per the germline V gene, CDR1 is GTSNPN and CDR2 is SVGIG (reference sequence). CDR3 length equals 12 residues. The CDR3 is CAWSSDSGGYTF. The CDR3 bases are TGTGCCTGGAGTTCGGACAGTGGTGGCTACACCTTC.

V gene TRBV2 combines with J gene TRBJ1-4, with D perhaps matching TRBD1 (5 bases). The CDR3 totals 15 residues. V was shortened by 1 base and J by 6 bases, with 12 bases between the two germline ends. CDR1 is SNHLY, CDR2 FYNNEI, per germline. The CDR3 loop is CASSEGGGVDEKLFF. The CDR3 DNA is TGTGCCAGCAGTGAAGGGGGAGGGGTTGATGAAAAACTGTTTTTT.